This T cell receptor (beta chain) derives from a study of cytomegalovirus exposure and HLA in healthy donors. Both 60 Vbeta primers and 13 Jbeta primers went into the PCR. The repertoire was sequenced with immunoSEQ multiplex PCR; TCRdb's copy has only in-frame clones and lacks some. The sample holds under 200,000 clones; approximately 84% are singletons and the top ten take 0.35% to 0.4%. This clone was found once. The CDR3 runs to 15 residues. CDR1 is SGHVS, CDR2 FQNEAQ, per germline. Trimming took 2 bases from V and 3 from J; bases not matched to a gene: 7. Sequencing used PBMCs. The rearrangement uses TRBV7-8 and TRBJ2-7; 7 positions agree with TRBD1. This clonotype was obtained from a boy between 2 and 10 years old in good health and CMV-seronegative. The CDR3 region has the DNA TGTGCCAGCAGCTTAATGGGACAGAGATACTACGAGCAGTACTTC. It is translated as CASSLMGQRYYEQYF.